These 15 T cell receptor beta chains were all obtained from the same sample, sequenced in a study of blood T cell repertoires in COVID-19 (dated by TCRdb to about 2020). Library construction relied on the immunoSEQ multiplex PCR assay. Entries here come from immuneACCESS through TCRdb and include only in-frame sequences with V and J called. Some clones fail to appear in such tables; in the studies checked, an unresolved V gene covers under half of the shortfall, and the cause of the remainder is unknown. The sample table records under 250,000 clones; around 83% of these occur just once. The top ten clones comprise more than 1.5% of the sample. Sequenced material: peripheral blood. The receptors here all came from a woman in her thirties or forties who had recovered from COVID-19.

The genes are TRBV30 and TRBJ2-3; 10 nucleotides line up with TRBD2. This CDR3 region has 14 residues. Germline loops: CDR1 GTSNPN, CDR2 SVGIG (reference sequence). The ends lost 5 bases at V and 10 bases at J; junction bases unmatched: 12. CDR3 region: CAWELAGAVNAQYF. CDR3 DNA sequence: TGTGCCTGGGAGCTAGCGGGGGCCGTGAATGCGCAGTATTTT. Full variable domain (rest looked up from reference TRBV30 and TRBJ2-3): SQTIHQWPATLVQPVGSPLSLECTVEGTSNPNLYWYRQAAGRGLQLLFYSVGIGQISSEVPQNLSASRPQDRQFILSSKKLLLSDSGFYLCAWELAGAVNAQYFGPGTRLTVL.

This rearrangement joins TRBV7-6 to TRBJ1-6; 7 bases agree with TRBD1. Germline CDR1 SGHVS, CDR2 FNYEAQ. V shed 5 bases, J shed 0 bases, and the junction held 7 bases outside the gene matches. This CDR3 has 17 residues. The CDR3 coding sequence is TGTGCCAGCAGCCGGGGGACAGCTCGCTCCTATAATTCACCCCTCCACTTT. Amino acid sequence: CASSRGTARSYNSPLHF. Full variable domain (remainder filled in from reference TRBV7-6 and TRBJ1-6): GAGVSQSPRYKVTKRGQDVALRCDPISGHVSLYWYRQALGQGPEFLTYFNYEAQQDKSGLPNDRFSAERPEGSISTLTIQRTEQRDSAMYRCASSRGTARSYNSPLHFGNGTRLTVT.

The chain employs TRBV6-5 and TRBJ2-3; perhaps TRBD2 as D (5 bases). Germline loops: CDR1 MNHEY, CDR2 SVGAGI. The CDR3 totals 14 residues. Trimming took 6 bases from V and 4 from J, leaving 14 bases between them. In DNA, the CDR3 is TGTGCCAGCAGCCAGGAGGTCCGACCAGATACGCAGTATTTT. Its protein is CASSQEVRPDTQYF.

In nucleotides, the CDR3 is TGTGCCAGCAGTGCCGGGACTAGCGACAACACCGGGGAGCTGTTTTTT. This gives the protein CASSAGTSDNTGELFF. The chain is built from TRBV6-1 and TRBJ2-2; 10 nucleotides line up with TRBD2. V shed 4 bases and J 2 bases; nucleotides not matched to a gene: 4. CDR1 is MNHNS, CDR2 SASEGT, per germline. CDR3 length: 16 amino acids.

The chain joins TRBV7-9 to TRBJ1-4; no definite D call. Deletions cut 10 bases from V and 4 bases from J, with 13 bases between. Germline values: CDR1 SEHNR, CDR2 FQNEAQ (reference sequence). The CDR3 has 13 residues. CDR3 in amino acids: CATGVWGNEKLFF. In nucleotides, the CDR3 is TGTGCCACCGGGGTCTGGGGTAATGAAAAACTGTTTTTT.

This clone was seen a single time. The chain carries TRBV14 and TRBJ2-5, with 7 bases identical to TRBD1. V was pared by 4 bases and J by 2 bases, with 1 base of the junction left unmatched. From germline, CDR1 is SGHDN and CDR2 FVKESK. This CDR3 contains 13 residues. The CDR3 coding sequence is TGTGCCAGCAGCCCGGGACAGCAAGAGACCCAGTACTTC. Amino acids: CASSPGQQETQYF.

The chain uses TRBV6-5 and TRBJ1-5, with D unresolved. The CDR3 has 14 amino acids. CDR1 is MNHEY, CDR2 SVGAGI, per germline. The V gene lost 8 bases and the J gene lost 2 bases, with 13 bases spanning the gap. The CDR3, as DNA: TGTGCCAGCGCGAGGAATTTTGGCAATCAGCCCCAGCATTTT. It codes for CASARNFGNQPQHF.

This rearrangement joins TRBV9 to TRBJ2-1; D ambiguous. The V gene lost 2 bases and the J gene lost 10 bases, with 16 bases spanning the gap. This CDR3 spans 14 amino acids. In germline, CDR1 is SGDLS, CDR2 YYNGEE. CDR3 sequence: CASSVSSSAAEQFF. For the CDR3, the DNA is TGTGCCAGCAGCGTTAGTTCCTCTGCGGCGGAGCAGTTCTTC.

This clone was seen just once. The chain recombines TRBV2 with TRBJ2-2, with D perhaps matching TRBD2 (6 bases). Germline-derived CDR1 and CDR2 are SNHLY and FYNNEI. The CDR3 length is 15 residues. Trimming stripped 4 bases from V and 1 base from J, with 10 bases between. This CDR3 reads CASSGLAMNTGELFF. The CDR3 DNA sequence: TGTGCCAGCAGTGGTCTAGCGATGAACACCGGGGAGCTGTTTTTT. The full variable domain, rest sourced from reference TRBV2 and TRBJ2-2, is EPEVTQTPSHQVTQMGQEVILRCVPISNHLYFYWYRQILGQKVEFLVSFYNNEISEKSEIFDDQFSVERPDGSNFTLKIRSTKLEDSAMYFCASSGLAMNTGELFFGEGSRLTVL.

The V gene is TRBV9, the J gene TRBJ2-2; 8 positions agree with TRBD1. The CDR3 is 17 residues long. The V segment lost 0 bases and the J segment 0 bases; nucleotides outside the gene matches: 4. Germline CDR1 and CDR2: SGDLS and YYNGEE. CDR3 nucleotide sequence: TGTGCCAGCAGCGTAGCCCCGACAGGGGCGAACACCGGGGAGCTGTTTTTT. Amino acids: CASSVAPTGANTGELFF.

This clone has more than one count but fewer than ten. The gene calls are TRBV18 and TRBJ2-7, with a possible D match to TRBD1 (5 bases). Germline values: CDR1 KGHSH, CDR2 LQKENI. This CDR3 contains 15 residues. Trimming took off 0 bases at V and 2 bases at J, with 11 bases between the two ends. CDR3 nucleotides: TGTGCCAGCTCACCACCTAGGCAGGGTGCCTACGAGCAGTACTTC. Translated: CASSPPRQGAYEQYF.

The chain couples TRBV3-1 (or the pseudogene TRBV3-2) to TRBJ1-1, with D possibly TRBD1 on 6 matching bases. The CDR3 covers 14 residues. Germline values: CDR1 LGHDT, CDR2 YNNKEL (reference sequence). Trimming left V 2 bases short and J 1 base short, with 8 bases between. The CDR3 DNA is TGTGCCAGCAGCCAACAGGGGAAGAACACTGAAGCTTTCTTT. Protein product: CASSQQGKNTEAFF.

This sequence joins TRBV2 and TRBJ1-1; the D gene is possibly TRBD1 (5 bases). Trimming removed 3 bases at V and 0 bases at J, with 5 bases between. This CDR3 spans 13 amino acids. Germline assignment: CDR1 SNHLY and CDR2 FYNNEI. The CDR3 sequence is CASSDRVNTEAFF. The CDR3 DNA reads TGTGCCAGCAGTGACAGGGTGAACACTGAAGCTTTCTTT.

The chain employs TRBV28 and TRBJ1-2; possibly TRBD1 for D (5 bases). The CDR3 spans 13 residues. The ends were cut back, 7 bases at V and 4 bases at J, with 13 bases in the middle. Germline loops: CDR1 MDHEN, CDR2 SYDVKM. DNA for the CDR3: TGTGCCAGCACTCCGGACAACGCCTATGGCTACACCTTC. It specifies CASTPDNAYGYTF.

The chain joins TRBV7-9 to TRBJ1-3; D may be TRBD1 (5 bases). In germline, CDR1 is SEHNR, CDR2 FQNEAQ (reference sequence). The CDR3 length is 13 residues. V lost 1 base to trimming and J lost 8 bases, with 9 bases between them. The CDR3 region has the DNA TGTGCCAGCAGCTTAGTGGGGGAGGACACCATATATTTT. This encodes CASSLVGEDTIYF.